This T cell receptor beta chain was sequenced in a study of blood T cell repertoires in COVID-19. Study summary: Italy, Spain and the United States were the sources of the convalescent and acute COVID-19 samples.

Recruited during active infection, patients (from Seattle) were subsequently followed longitudinally. Per the study methods: Amplification from reference gene primers served as the basis for estimated nucleated cell counts. Clones were read by immunoSEQ multiplex PCR, and TCRdb kept only the in-frame ones, dropping some. D and trimming come from the DNA, and the V and J calls and clone size come from that table. This sample yields 250,000 to 350,000 clones, of which about 85% are seen a single time; 0.87% belongs to the top ten. CDR1 MNHEY and CDR2 SMNVEV come from the germline V gene (reference sequence). V trimming: 4 bases; J trimming: 7 bases; junction bases outside the gene matches: 5. CDR3 length: 14 amino acids.

The clonotype originates from a human donor with COVID-19, enrolled during active disease. The donor label of this sample is uncertain. V usage is TRBV27 and J usage is TRBJ2-7; 12 bases fit TRBD2. Input material: peripheral blood. The CDR3 sequence: CASSSTSGRREQYF. CDR3 coding DNA: TGTGCCAGCAGTTCGACTAGCGGGAGAAGGGAGCAGTACTTC.